The subject of this entry is one T cell receptor beta chain. Its target is not known. The data are from a study of cytomegalovirus exposure and HLA in healthy donors. Germline lookup yields CDR1 GTSNPN and CDR2 SVGIG (reference sequence). Trimming took 5 bases from V and 6 from J; bases not matched to a gene: 7. There are 14 residues in the CDR3. The PCR made use of 60 Vbeta and 13 Jbeta primers. Only in-frame clones appear in the TCRdb table, and some are missing; sequencing was by immunoSEQ multiplex PCR. The sample includes roughly 100,000 clones, around three quarters seen only once; the top ten take roughly 5%. Study-wide results and limits: Three of the chains that were CMV-associated were confirmed in vitro to be specific for CMV antigens. An analysis that was carried out later associated 16,000 or so TCR beta sequences with HLA alleles at 0.05 false discovery rate.

Sequenced sample: PBMCs. The V call is TRBV30, the J call TRBJ2-7; 13 bases fit TRBD2. The source is a female donor in good health and CMV-seropositive. The CDR3 nucleotides are TGTGCCTGGGATGGACTAGCGGGGGCCGGCGAGCAGTACTTC. It yields the protein CAWDGLAGAGEQYF.